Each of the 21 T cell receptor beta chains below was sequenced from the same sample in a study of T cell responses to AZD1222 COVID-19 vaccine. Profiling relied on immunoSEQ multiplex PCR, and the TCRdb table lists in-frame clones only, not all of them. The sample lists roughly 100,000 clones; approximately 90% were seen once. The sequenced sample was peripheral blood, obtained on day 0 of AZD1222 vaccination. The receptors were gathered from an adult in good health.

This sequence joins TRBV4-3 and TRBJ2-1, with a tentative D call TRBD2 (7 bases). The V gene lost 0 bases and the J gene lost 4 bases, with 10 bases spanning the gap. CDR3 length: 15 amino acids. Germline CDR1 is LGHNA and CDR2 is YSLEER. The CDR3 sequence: CASSQEEGGYNEQFF. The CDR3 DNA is TGCGCCAGCAGCCAAGAAGAGGGGGGGTACAATGAGCAGTTCTTC.

Here the CDR3 reads CASSLSTGSTEAFF. The CDR3 DNA is TGTGCCAGCAGCTTATCGACAGGGTCGACTGAAGCTTTCTTT. V and J are TRBV7-3 and TRBJ1-1, with 7 bases lining up with TRBD1. Unmatched junction bases numbered 5, after V lost 2 bases and J lost 5 bases. Germline-derived CDR1 and CDR2 are SGHTA and FQGTGA. CDR3 length: 14 residues.

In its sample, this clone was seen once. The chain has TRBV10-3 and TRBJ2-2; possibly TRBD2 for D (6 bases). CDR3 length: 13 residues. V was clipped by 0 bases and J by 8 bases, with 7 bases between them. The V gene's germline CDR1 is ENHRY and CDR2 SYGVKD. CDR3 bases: TGTGCCATCAGTGAGTCCAGCGGGGGGGAGCTGTTTTTT. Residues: CAISESSGGELFF.

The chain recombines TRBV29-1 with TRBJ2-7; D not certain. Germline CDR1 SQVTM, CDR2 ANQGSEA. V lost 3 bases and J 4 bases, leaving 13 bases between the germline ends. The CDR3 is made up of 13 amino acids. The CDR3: CSVDRARRYEQYF. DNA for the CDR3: TGCAGCGTTGATCGCGCTCGGAGATACGAGCAGTACTTC.

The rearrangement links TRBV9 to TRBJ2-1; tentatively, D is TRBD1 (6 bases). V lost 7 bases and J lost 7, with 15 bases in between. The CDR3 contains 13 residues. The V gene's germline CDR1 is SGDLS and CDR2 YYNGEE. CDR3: CASGGSTANEQFF. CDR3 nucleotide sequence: TGTGCCAGCGGGGGCTCCACCGCGAATGAGCAGTTCTTC.

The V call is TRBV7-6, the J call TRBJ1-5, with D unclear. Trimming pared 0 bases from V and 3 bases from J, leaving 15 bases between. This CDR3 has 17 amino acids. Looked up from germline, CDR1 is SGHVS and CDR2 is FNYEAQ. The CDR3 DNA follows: TGTGCCAGCAGCTTAGCCGGTGGAGGGTTGATCAATCAGCCCCAGCATTTT. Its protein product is CASSLAGGGLINQPQHF.

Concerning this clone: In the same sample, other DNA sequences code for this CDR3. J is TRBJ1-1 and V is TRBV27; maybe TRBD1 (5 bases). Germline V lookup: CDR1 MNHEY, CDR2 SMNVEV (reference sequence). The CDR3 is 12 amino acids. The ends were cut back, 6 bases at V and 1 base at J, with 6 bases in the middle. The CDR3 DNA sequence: TGTGCCAGCAGCACAGGGAACACTGAAGCTTTCTTT. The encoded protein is CASSTGNTEAFF.

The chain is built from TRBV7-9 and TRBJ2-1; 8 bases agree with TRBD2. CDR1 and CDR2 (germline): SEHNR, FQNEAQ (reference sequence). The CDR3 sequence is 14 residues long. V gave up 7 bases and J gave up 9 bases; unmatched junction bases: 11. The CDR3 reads CASTLDGRAAEQFF. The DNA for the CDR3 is TGTGCCAGCACCTTGGACGGGAGGGCCGCTGAGCAGTTCTTC.

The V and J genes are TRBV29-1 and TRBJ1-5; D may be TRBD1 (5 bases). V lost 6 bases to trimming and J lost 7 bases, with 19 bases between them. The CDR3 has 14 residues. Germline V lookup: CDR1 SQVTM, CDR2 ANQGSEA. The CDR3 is CSVLTAQEGQPQHF. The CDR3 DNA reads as TGCAGCGTCCTGACAGCCCAGGAGGGACAGCCCCAGCATTTT. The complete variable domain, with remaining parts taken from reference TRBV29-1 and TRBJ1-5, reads SAVISQKPSRDICQRGTSLTIQCQVDSQVTMMFWYRQQPGQSLTLIATANQGSEATYESGFVIDKFPISRPNLTFSTLTVSNMSPEDSSIYLCSVLTAQEGQPQHFGDGTRLSIL.

The DNA for the CDR3 is TGTGCCATCAGTGAAGCGGGGGCGGACACTGAAGCTTTCTTT. As protein: CAISEAGADTEAFF. The gene calls are TRBV10-3 and TRBJ1-1; a weak D match, TRBD1 (6 bases). This CDR3 has 14 residues. Per the germline V gene, CDR1 is ENHRY and CDR2 is SYGVKD. The V end was cut by 3 bases, the J end by 3 bases, with 11 bases between.

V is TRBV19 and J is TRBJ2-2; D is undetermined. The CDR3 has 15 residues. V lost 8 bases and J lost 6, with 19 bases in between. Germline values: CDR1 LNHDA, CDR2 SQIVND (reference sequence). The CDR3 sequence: CASRLGFTKPGELFF. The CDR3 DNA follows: TGTGCCAGTCGTCTGGGATTCACAAAACCCGGGGAGCTGTTTTTT.

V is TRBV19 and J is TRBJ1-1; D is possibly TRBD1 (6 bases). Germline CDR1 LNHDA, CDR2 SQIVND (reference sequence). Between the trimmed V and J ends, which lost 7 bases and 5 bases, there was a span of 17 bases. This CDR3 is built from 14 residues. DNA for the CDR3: TGTGCCAGTAACTCTAGGGGGGGAGGGACTGAAGCTTTCTTT. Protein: CASNSRGGGTEAFF.

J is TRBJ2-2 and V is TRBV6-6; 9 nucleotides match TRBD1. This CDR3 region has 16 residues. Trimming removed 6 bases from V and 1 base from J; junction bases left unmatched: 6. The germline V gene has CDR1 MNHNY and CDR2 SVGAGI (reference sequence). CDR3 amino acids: CASSGWGQGNTGELFF. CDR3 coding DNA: TGTGCCAGCAGCGGCTGGGGACAGGGGAACACCGGGGAGCTGTTTTTT.

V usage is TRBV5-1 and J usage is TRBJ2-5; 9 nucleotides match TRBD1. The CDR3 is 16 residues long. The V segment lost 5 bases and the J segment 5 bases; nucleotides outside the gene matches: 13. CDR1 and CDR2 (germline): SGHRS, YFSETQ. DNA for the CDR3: TGCGCCAGCAGACTCGTCCCGGGACAGGGATGGGAGACCCAGTACTTC. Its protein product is CASRLVPGQGWETQYF.

The CDR3 region is CASSLSTASPLHF. CDR3 DNA sequence: TGTGCCAGCAGCCTCTCTACAGCTTCACCCCTCCACTTT. The chain uses TRBV11-2 and TRBJ1-6; no reliable D call. Germline-derived CDR1 and CDR2 are SGHAT and FQNNGV. The CDR3 runs 13 residues. V gave up 5 bases and J gave up 9 bases, with 11 bases separating them.

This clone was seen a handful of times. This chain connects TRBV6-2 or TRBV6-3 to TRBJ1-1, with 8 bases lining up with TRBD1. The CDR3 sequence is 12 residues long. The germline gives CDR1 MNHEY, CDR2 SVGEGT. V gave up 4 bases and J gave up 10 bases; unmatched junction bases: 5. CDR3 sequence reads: CASSFYRGGAFF. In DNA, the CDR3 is TGTGCCAGCAGTTTCTACAGGGGGGGAGCTTTCTTT.

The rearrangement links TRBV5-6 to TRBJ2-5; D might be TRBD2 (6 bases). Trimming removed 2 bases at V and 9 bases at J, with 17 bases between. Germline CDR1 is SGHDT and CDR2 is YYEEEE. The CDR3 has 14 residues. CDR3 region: CASSFRDAGGAQYF. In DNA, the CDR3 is TGTGCCAGCAGCTTCCGGGACGCAGGCGGGGCCCAGTACTTC.

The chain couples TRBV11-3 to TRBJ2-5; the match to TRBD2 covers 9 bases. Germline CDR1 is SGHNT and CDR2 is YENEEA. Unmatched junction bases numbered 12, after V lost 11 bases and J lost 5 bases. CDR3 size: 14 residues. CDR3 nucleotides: TGTGCCTGCACCCGGCGGCGGGAGGGGGAGACCCAGTACTTC. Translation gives CACTRRREGETQYF.

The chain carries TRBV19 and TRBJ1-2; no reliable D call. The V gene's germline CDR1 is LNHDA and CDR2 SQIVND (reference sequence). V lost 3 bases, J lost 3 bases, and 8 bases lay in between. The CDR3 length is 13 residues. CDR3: CASSMTEDYGYTF. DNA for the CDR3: TGTGCCAGTAGTATGACGGAAGACTATGGCTACACCTTC.

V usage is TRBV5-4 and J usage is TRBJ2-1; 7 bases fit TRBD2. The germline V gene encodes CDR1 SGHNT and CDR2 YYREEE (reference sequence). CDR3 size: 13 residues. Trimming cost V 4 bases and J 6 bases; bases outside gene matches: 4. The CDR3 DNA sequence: TGTGCCAGCAGCCCATGGGGGGGCAATGAGCAGTTCTTC. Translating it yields CASSPWGGNEQFF.

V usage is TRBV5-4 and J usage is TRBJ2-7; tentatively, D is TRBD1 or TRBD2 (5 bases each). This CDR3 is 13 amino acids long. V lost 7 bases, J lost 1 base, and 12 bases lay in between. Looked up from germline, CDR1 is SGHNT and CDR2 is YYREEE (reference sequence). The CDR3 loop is CASRDAGSYEQYF. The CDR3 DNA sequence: TGTGCCAGCCGGGACGCAGGATCCTACGAGCAGTACTTC. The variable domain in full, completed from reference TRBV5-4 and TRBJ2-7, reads ETGVTQSPTHLIKTRGQQVTLRCSSQSGHNTVSWYQQALGQGPQFIFQYYREEENGRGNFPPRFSGLQFPNYSSELNVNALELDDSALYLCASRDAGSYEQYFGPGTRLTVT.